This entry lists 14 T cell receptor beta chains sequenced from one sample in a study of CXCR3-negative and CXCR3-positive naive CD8 T cells. With UMI labels, 5' RACE was used to prepare the TRB cDNA libraries. TCRdb reprocessed the 5' RACE reads and stores each CDR3 protein as one record, lacking DNA. The listing contains about 62,000 distinct CDR3 sequences. Input material: naive CXCR3- CD8+ T cells from blood. Subset specified: CD45RO-CCR7+CD27+CD95- naive CD8+ T cells lacking CXCR3 (TNR3-). The receptor source for this set is a human donor in good health. Some clones in this sample may be carry-over from other donors' samples.

V is TRBV12-3 or TRBV12-4 and J is TRBJ2-7; TCRdb calls TRBD2, which cannot be checked without DNA. The CDR3 is made up of 12 amino acids. This CDR3 reads CASSPGLYEQYF.

CDR3 sequence reads: CASSQGQGFTEAFF. The rearrangement uses TRBV4-3 and TRBJ1-1; checking the TCRdb D call of TRBD1 is not possible without DNA. This CDR3 comprises 14 residues. CDR1 LGHNA and CDR2 YSLEER come from the germline V gene.

The J gene is TRBJ2-1, the V gene TRBV7-2; TCRdb reports TRBD1, a call that lacks DNA to check it against. The CDR3 has 13 residues. The germline V gene encodes CDR1 SGHTA and CDR2 FQGNSA. The CDR3 loop is CASSFLPGNEQFF.

The chain joins TRBV9 to TRBJ2-2; TCRdb names TRBD2, which stays unverified in the absence of DNA. The germline V gene has CDR1 SGDLS and CDR2 YYNGEE. The CDR3 spans 17 residues. The CDR3 loop is CASGGGLAGGGTGELFF.

V gene TRBV6-2 or TRBV6-3 combines with J gene TRBJ2-1; the TRBD2 assignment by TCRdb is unverifiable without DNA. The CDR3 contains 17 residues. Germline V lookup: CDR1 MNHEY, CDR2 SVGEGT. The CDR3 here is CASSYTPLAGARNEQFF.

The chain employs TRBV7-2 and TRBJ2-1; TCRdb gives TRBD1 as the D gene, but with no DNA this cannot be confirmed. The CDR3 has 13 amino acids. The germline CDR1 and CDR2 sequences are SGHTA and FQGNSA. The CDR3 protein is CASSPVGYNEQFF.

The chain couples TRBV7-2 to TRBJ1-1; the TCRdb D gene call, TRBD1, has no DNA to confirm it. Germline V CDR1 and CDR2: SGHTA, FQGNSA. This CDR3 contains 17 residues. The CDR3 spells CASSLEGTFGRNTEAFF.

V usage is TRBV7-2 and J usage is TRBJ2-5; TCRdb returns TRBD2, unconfirmable since there is no DNA. The CDR3 contains 16 residues. Germline V lookup: CDR1 SGHTA, CDR2 FQGNSA. The CDR3: CASSTLEVAGTETQYF.

The J gene is TRBJ1-1, the V gene TRBV4-3. This CDR3 has 14 residues. Germline CDR1 LGHNA, CDR2 YSLEER. Here the CDR3 reads CASSQRGMNTEAFF.

The CDR3 loop is CASSPGAEQYF. V usage is TRBV5-1 and J usage is TRBJ2-7; there is no DNA to check the TCRdb D call of TRBD1. The CDR3 has 11 residues. The germline V gene encodes CDR1 SGHRS and CDR2 YFSETQ.

This sequence joins TRBV5-1 and TRBJ2-1. Germline V gene data show CDR1 as SGHRS and CDR2 as YFSETQ. This CDR3 contains 14 residues. CDR3 region: CASSPFGSYNEQFF.

V usage is TRBV28 and J usage is TRBJ2-5; no DNA is available, so the TRBD1 call from TCRdb remains unchecked. This CDR3 is 13 amino acids long. The germline V gene has CDR1 MDHEN and CDR2 SYDVKM. The CDR3 sequence: CASSHRVSETQYF.

The V and J genes are TRBV29-1 and TRBJ2-7; TCRdb gives TRBD2 as the D gene, but with no DNA this cannot be confirmed. CDR3 length: 15 amino acids. The V gene's germline CDR1 is SQVTM and CDR2 ANQGSEA. The CDR3: CSVEDGREVGYEQYF.

The V gene is TRBV28, the J gene TRBJ1-2; TCRdb outputs TRBD1, but without DNA this stays unchecked. Germline CDR1 and CDR2: MDHEN and SYDVKM. The CDR3 length is 15 residues. CDR3 region: CASSFDRGQGYGYTF.